What follows are 20 T cell receptor beta chains derived from one specimen sequenced in a study of T cells in Graves' hyperthyroidism and ophthalmopathy. Amplification of TCR beta CDR3 regions used RNA as the template. The HTBI primer set drove a first-round RT-PCR of the TCR CDR3. TCRdb redid the calling of the multiplex PCR reads with MiXCR, one entry per CDR3 protein. Altogether 500,000 to 600,000 distinct CDR3 sequences are present, around 46% being singletons, with the ten largest covering more than 7%. Sequencing input: peripheral blood or thyroid tissue (not recorded which). Receptors originate from a woman younger than 30 with Graves' hyperthyroidism.

This clonotype appeared once. V gene TRBV20-1 combines with J gene TRBJ2-3, with 11 positions matching TRBD2. The V gene end was trimmed by 4 bases and the J gene end by 5 bases; junction bases not matched to a gene: 2. Germline V gene lookup returns CDR1 DFQATT and CDR2 SNEGSKA (reference sequence). The CDR3 has 13 amino acids. The CDR3 sequence is CSATGLAVDTQYF. CDR3 nucleotides: TGCAGTGCTACGGGACTAGCGGTAGATACGCAGTATTTT.

This clonotype was detected many times. The J gene is TRBJ1-5, the V gene TRBV24-1, with D uncertain. CDR1 and CDR2 from the germline V gene are KGHDR and SFDVKD. Between the trimmed V and J ends, which lost 2 bases and 2 bases, there was a span of 9 bases. The CDR3 is 15 amino acids. The DNA of the CDR3 is TGTGCCACCAGTGATTCTGACACCCGCAATCAGCCCCAGCATTTT. It is translated as CATSDSDTRNQPQHF.

This clonotype was observed many times. The J gene is TRBJ1-1, the V gene TRBV5-1, with D tentatively TRBD1 (5 bases). V lost 4 bases and J lost 6, with 16 bases in between. The CDR3 is 14 amino acids. CDR1 and CDR2 from the germline V gene are SGHRS and YFSETQ. CDR3 coding DNA: TGCGCCAGCAGCCTCGCCTACAGGACCCCTGAAGCTTTCTTT. Translated: CASSLAYRTPEAFF.

Details on this clonotype: Its ends do not fully match the called genes, so a read error is possible. The V gene is TRBV5-1, the J gene TRBJ1-1, with a tentative D call TRBD1 (6 bases). Germline V gene lookup returns CDR1 SGHRS and CDR2 YFSETQ. The CDR3 totals 12 residues. The chain's CDR3 is CASSQDGGTAFF. As DNA, the CDR3 is TGTGCCAGCAGCCAGGACGGGGGCACAGCTTTCTTT. Combining the CDR3 with reference TRBV5-1 and TRBJ1-1 gives the whole variable domain KAGVTQTPRYLIKTRGQQVTLSCSPISGHRSVSWYQQTPGQGLQFLFEYFSETQRNKGNFPGRFSGRQFSNSRSEMNVSTLELGDSALYLCASSQDGGTAFFGQGTRLTVV.

This chain uses TRBV13 with TRBJ2-7; D call uncertain. The V end lost 1 base, the J end lost 0 bases, and 16 bases lay between the germline ends. Germline V gene sequence: CDR1 PRHDT, CDR2 FYEKMQ (reference sequence). The CDR3 consists of 17 residues. The CDR3 DNA sequence: TGTGCCAGCAGCTTAGTCCCGGGCGGTCTCAGCTCCTACGAGCAGTACTTC. It is translated as CASSLVPGGLSSYEQYF.

This clonotype came up a few times. This sequence joins TRBV29-1 and TRBJ1-2; 9 nucleotides align to TRBD1. This CDR3 is 11 amino acids long. J lost 6 bases, V lost 7 bases, and 3 bases had no gene match. Germline loops: CDR1 SQVTM, CDR2 ANQGSEA. Here the CDR3 reads CSGGQGDGYTF. CDR3 coding DNA: TGCAGCGGGGGACAGGGCGATGGCTACACCTTC.

The sample holds many counts of this clonotype. The rearrangement joins TRBV7-2 to TRBJ2-3; D remains unclear. V was trimmed by 4 bases and J by 4 bases, leaving 9 bases between them. The CDR3 covers 13 residues. Germline CDR1 and CDR2: SGHTA and FQGNSA. In DNA, the CDR3 is TGTGCCAGCAGCTCTACCCGGCCAGATACGCAGTATTTT. Translating it yields CASSSTRPDTQYF.

This chain connects TRBV19 to TRBJ2-7; D possibly corresponds to TRBD2 (6 bases). Germline CDR1 reads LNHDA; CDR2 reads SQIVND (reference sequence). V was pared by 4 bases and J by 7 bases, with 23 bases between. CDR3 length: 16 residues. The DNA of the CDR3 is TGTGCCAGTAGTAGTCCGGGTAGCGGCCCCGCTTGGGAGCAGTACTTC. Its translation: CASSSPGSGPAWEQYF.

This clonotype was observed many times. The V and J genes are TRBV7-2 and TRBJ2-7, with 15 bases lining up with TRBD2. Germline-derived CDR1 and CDR2 are SGHTA and FQGNSA. The V segment lost 3 bases and the J segment 1 base; nucleotides outside the gene matches: 7. CDR3 length: 18 residues. The CDR3 region is CASSLRTSGRALSYEQYF. CDR3 bases: TGTGCCAGCAGCTTGAGGACTAGCGGGAGGGCCTTATCCTACGAGCAGTACTTC.

This clonotype was observed a handful of times. The rearrangement joins TRBV12-3 or TRBV12-4 to TRBJ2-7; D gene unclear. Trimming shortened V by 3 bases and J by 2 bases, and 11 bases separated the two germline ends. CDR3 length: 14 amino acids. The DNA of the CDR3 is TGTGCCAGCAGTTTGCTAGGGTCAACCTACGAGCAGTACTTC. Translation gives CASSLLGSTYEQYF.

Comments on this clonotype: Possible read error: a much larger clone is one base away. The gene calls are TRBV5-1 and TRBJ1-6; D gene ambiguous. In germline, CDR1 is SGHRS, CDR2 YFSETQ. The CDR3 is 15 residues long. V lost 4 bases and J lost 9, with 17 bases in between. The CDR3 loop reads CASSLSVGISSPLHF. In DNA form, the CDR3 reads TGCGCCAGCAGCCTATCCGTGGGGATTAGTTCACCCCTCCACTTT.

The V gene is TRBV24-1, the J gene TRBJ1-5; 7 bases fit TRBD1. CDR1 is KGHDR and CDR2 is SFDVKD in the germline V gene. CDR3 size: 14 residues. V shed 5 bases, J shed 11 bases, and the junction held 11 bases outside the gene matches. In DNA, the CDR3 is TGTGCCACCAGTGGCGGGACAGATCAAGAGACCCAGCATTTT. It is translated as CATSGGTDQETQHF.

The chain couples TRBV5-1 to TRBJ2-5; D possibly corresponds to TRBD2 (6 bases). The CDR3 loop spans 14 amino acids. The germline V gene has CDR1 SGHRS and CDR2 YFSETQ. Trimming cost V 0 bases and J 5 bases, with 11 bases left between them. The CDR3 region is CASSLDLAHETQYF. The CDR3 region has the DNA TGCGCCAGCAGCTTGGACCTAGCGCATGAGACCCAGTACTTC.

The chain links TRBV29-1 to TRBJ2-7; 7 bases map to TRBD2. The germline gives CDR1 SQVTM, CDR2 ANQGSEA. V was clipped by 5 bases and J by 0 bases; unmatched bases: 13. The CDR3 length is 16 residues. DNA for the CDR3: TGCAGCGTTCTCCTAGCGGCCGAAGGGCGCTCCTACGAGCAGTACTTC. Translating it yields CSVLLAAEGRSYEQYF.

The chain combines TRBV5-4 with TRBJ2-1; 7 bases map to TRBD1. The CDR3 is made up of 14 amino acids. V was pared by 4 bases and J by 8 bases, with 9 bases of the junction left unmatched. From germline, CDR1 is SGHNT and CDR2 YYREEE (reference sequence). The CDR3 protein is CASSAMDRPDEQFF. As DNA, the CDR3 is TGTGCCAGCAGCGCAATGGACAGGCCCGATGAGCAGTTCTTC.

In DNA, the CDR3 is TGCAGTGCTAGTGACAGGGATGGCTACACCTTC. It codes for CSASDRDGYTF. This rearrangement joins TRBV20-1 to TRBJ1-2; TRBD1 matches at 7 bases. This CDR3 comprises 11 residues. Germline-derived CDR1 and CDR2 are DFQATT and SNEGSKA (reference sequence). Losses at the gene ends were 3 bases for V and 6 bases for J; bases not matched to a gene: 1.

Note on this clonotype: A read error may be the cause here, since a much bigger clone is one base away. The rearrangement uses TRBV6-5 and TRBJ2-7, with D perhaps matching TRBD1 (5 bases). Between the trimmed V and J ends, which lost 6 bases and 0 bases, there was a span of 18 bases. CDR3 length equals 16 residues. Germline V lookup: CDR1 MNHEY, CDR2 SVGAGI. CDR3 in amino acids: CASSLHATGSSYEQYF. The CDR3 DNA follows: TGTGCCAGCAGCCTCCACGCTACAGGTAGCTCCTACGAGCAGTACTTC.

The chain couples TRBV20-1 to TRBJ2-7; D remains unclear. V was shortened by 3 bases and J by 2 bases, with 5 bases between the two germline ends. The CDR3 extends over 11 amino acids. From germline, CDR1 is DFQATT and CDR2 SNEGSKA (reference sequence). The CDR3 protein is CSASVPYEQYF. The CDR3 coding sequence is TGCAGTGCTAGCGTCCCCTACGAGCAGTACTTC.

This clonotype has a count of ten or more. This rearrangement joins TRBV6-5 to TRBJ2-7; D remains unclear. The V end was cut by 4 bases, the J end by 4 bases, with 11 bases between. There are 13 residues in the CDR3. The germline V gene has CDR1 MNHEY and CDR2 SVGAGI. The CDR3 protein is CASSSTNQYEQYF. CDR3 DNA sequence: TGTGCCAGCAGTTCGACAAACCAATACGAGCAGTACTTC.

The chain employs TRBV7-3 and TRBJ2-3, with 8 positions matching TRBD2. The CDR3 covers 15 residues. The germline gives CDR1 SGHTA, CDR2 FQGTGA. V was pared by 2 bases and J by 6 bases, with 7 bases of the junction left unmatched. The CDR3 DNA is TGTGCCAGCAGCTTATTTAACGGGAGGGGGGATACGCAGTATTTT. This codes for CASSLFNGRGDTQYF.